The 31 T cell receptor beta chains in this list originate from one sample, sequenced in a study of HIV-infected children after antiretroviral therapy interruption. The TCR library was built from RNA with a 3' RACE protocol and unique molecular identifiers. MiXCR was run by TCRdb on the 3' RACE reads, yielding one entry per CDR3 protein. The data show about 40,000 distinct CDR3 sequences, 6.5% seen once. Treatment described: PENTA 11 planned treatment interruption arm or continuous ART arm. Here the sequenced sample was CD45RA+ CD4+ T cells from PBMCs, pooled from several time points, taken from a donor given antiretroviral therapy, either interrupted or continuous. As for subset: naive CD4+ CD45RA+ CD45RO- T cells. Every receptor here comes from a pool of human donors with HIV.

The gene calls are TRBV10-1 and TRBJ1-1, with D uncertain. The germline CDR1 and CDR2 sequences are WNHNN and SYGVQD (reference sequence). Trimming left V 4 bases short and J 0 bases short, with 12 bases between. The CDR3 has 15 amino acids. The CDR3 region is CASSATPALNTEAFF. CDR3 in DNA: TGCGCCAGCAGTGCGACACCAGCTCTGAACACTGAAGCTTTCTTT.

V usage is TRBV5-1 and J usage is TRBJ2-3; possibly TRBD2 for D (6 bases). This CDR3 is 15 amino acids long. The germline V gene encodes CDR1 SGHRS and CDR2 YFSETQ. V was trimmed by 0 bases and J by 3 bases, leaving 11 bases between them. CDR3 sequence (DNA): TGCGCCAGCAGCTTGGCCGGGAGCGGGACAGATACGCAGTATTTT. Translation gives CASSLAGSGTDTQYF.

This clonotype showed up many times. This rearrangement joins TRBV24-1 to TRBJ1-1; tentative D call: TRBD1 (5 bases). V dropped 8 bases and J dropped 5 bases, with 14 bases sitting between them. CDR1 is KGHDR and CDR2 is SFDVKD in the germline V gene. The CDR3 runs to 13 residues. Here the CDR3 DNA reads TGTGCCACCATGGCTCGGGGGTCGACTGAAGCTTTCTTT. Translating gives CATMARGSTEAFF.

The rearrangement uses TRBV10-1 and TRBJ2-3; TRBD2 is a possible D gene (5 bases). This CDR3 has 17 amino acids. With 0 bases removed from V and 0 bases from J, the gap between germline ends came to 13 bases. The germline gives CDR1 WNHNN, CDR2 SYGVQD (reference sequence). The chain's CDR3 is CASSESTRTGSTDTQYF. In DNA form, the CDR3 reads TGCGCCAGCAGTGAGTCCACCCGGACGGGGAGCACAGATACGCAGTATTTT.

This clonotype was counted many times. This chain uses TRBV28 with TRBJ1-2; D call uncertain. Between the trimmed V and J ends, which lost 4 bases and 6 bases, there was a span of 15 bases. The CDR3 loop spans 14 amino acids. Germline loops: CDR1 MDHEN, CDR2 SYDVKM. CDR3 sequence: CASSSGPGLNGYTF. The CDR3 nucleotides read TGTGCCAGCAGTTCGGGCCCGGGTTTGAATGGCTACACCTTC.

Many counts were recorded for this clonotype. The chain joins TRBV3-1 to TRBJ2-7; 8 bases match TRBD1. The CDR3 covers 13 residues. J was trimmed by 3 bases and V by 4 bases; bases with no gene match: 2. Per the germline V gene, CDR1 is LGHDT and CDR2 is YNNKEL (reference sequence). The CDR3 here is CASSRTGLYEQYF. The CDR3 nucleotides read TGTGCCAGCAGCCGGACAGGGCTCTACGAGCAGTACTTC.

The chain employs TRBV19 and TRBJ2-7; possibly TRBD1 or TRBD2 for D (5 bases each). Per germline, CDR1 LNHDA and CDR2 SQIVND (reference sequence). The CDR3 runs 13 residues. The ends were cut back, 9 bases at V and 4 bases at J, with 16 bases in the middle. CDR3 amino acids: CASQGVELYEQYF. For the CDR3, the DNA is TGTGCCAGCCAGGGAGTAGAGTTATACGAGCAGTACTTC.

The sample holds many counts of this clonotype. The chain is built from TRBV6-6 and TRBJ2-6; D gene ambiguous. The CDR3 extends over 15 amino acids. Germline loops: CDR1 MNHNY, CDR2 SVGAGI (reference sequence). The germline V and J ends were trimmed by 0 bases and 4 bases, with 7 bases remaining between them. The CDR3 sequence is CASSYSRAGANVLTF. CDR3 in DNA: TGTGCCAGCAGTTACTCGAGAGCAGGGGCCAACGTCCTGACTTTC.

This clonotype was seen many times. The rearrangement links TRBV18 to TRBJ1-5; TRBD1 aligns across 9 bases. This CDR3 region has 13 residues. CDR1 is KGHSH and CDR2 is LQKENI in the germline V gene. V dropped 4 bases and J dropped 5; count of bases not matched to a gene: 0. Here the CDR3 reads CASSRTGDQPQHF. CDR3 nucleotides: TGTGCCAGCTCACGGACAGGGGATCAGCCCCAGCATTTT.

This clonotype was counted many times. The chain uses TRBV7-6 and TRBJ2-1, with 7 bases lining up with TRBD2. V dropped 2 bases and J dropped 7; count of bases not matched to a gene: 14. CDR3 length equals 17 residues. Germline-derived CDR1 and CDR2 are SGHVS and FNYEAQ. CDR3 sequence reads: CASSLRWEGPSVNEQFF. CDR3 DNA sequence: TGTGCCAGCAGCTTAAGATGGGAGGGCCCTTCCGTTAATGAGCAGTTCTTC.

There are many counts of this clonotype. The chain has TRBV6-1 and TRBJ2-1, with D perhaps matching TRBD2 (6 bases). The germline gives CDR1 MNHNS, CDR2 SASEGT. The CDR3 totals 16 residues. Trimming shortened V by 7 bases and J by 4 bases, and 20 bases separated the two germline ends. The CDR3 region is CASTLSGTSNYNEQFF. CDR3 in DNA: TGTGCCAGCACACTTTCCGGGACTTCTAATTACAATGAGCAGTTCTTC.

The chain combines TRBV18 with TRBJ2-3; D remains ambiguous. This CDR3 is built from 14 residues. Germline V gene sequence: CDR1 KGHSH, CDR2 LQKENI. Between the trimmed V and J ends, which lost 3 bases and 5 bases, there was a span of 12 bases. In DNA form, the CDR3 reads TGTGCCAGCTCACCTACCGGACCCAAAGATACGCAGTATTTT. Translation gives CASSPTGPKDTQYF.

In this sample, this clonotype turned up many times. V and J are TRBV6-5 and TRBJ1-1; D perhaps matches TRBD1 (5 bases). Trimming pared 7 bases from V and 8 bases from J, leaving 14 bases between. The CDR3 runs to 12 residues. CDR1 is MNHEY, CDR2 SVGAGI, per germline. The CDR3 loop reads CASNSGTEEAFF. The DNA for the CDR3 is TGTGCCAGCAATTCCGGGACGGAAGAAGCTTTCTTT.

This clonotype appeared many times. The chain is built from TRBV6-6 and TRBJ2-7, with D maybe TRBD1 (5 bases). The CDR3 is made up of 14 amino acids. V was shortened by 5 bases and J by 0 bases, with 11 bases between the two germline ends. Germline-derived CDR1 and CDR2 are MNHNY and SVGAGI (reference sequence). CDR3 DNA: TGTGCCAGCAGTCAGGACATTAGCTCCTACGAGCAGTACTTC. It yields the protein CASSQDISSYEQYF.

This clonotype was seen repeatedly, ten times or more. The rearrangement joins TRBV5-1 to TRBJ2-5; 8 bases line up with TRBD2. The length of the CDR3 is 17 residues. Germline V gene lookup returns CDR1 SGHRS and CDR2 YFSETQ. The ends lost 4 bases at V and 7 bases at J; junction bases unmatched: 18. CDR3 amino acids: CASSAVTPAGGISTQYF. In nucleotides, the CDR3 is TGCGCCAGCAGCGCAGTGACCCCCGCGGGGGGTATCTCGACCCAGTACTTC.

This clonotype came up a few times. The chain joins TRBV14 to TRBJ2-5, with a weak D call TRBD2 (5 bases). The germline gives CDR1 SGHDN, CDR2 FVKESK. Trimming left V 3 bases short and J 3 bases short, with 14 bases between. The CDR3 has 15 residues. The CDR3 loop is CASSHRTRPEETQYF. The CDR3 DNA reads TGTGCCAGCAGCCACCGGACTCGCCCTGAAGAGACCCAGTACTTC.

CDR3 protein: CASSSSWRGSGEAFF. The CDR3 bases are TGTGCCAGCAGTTCCTCATGGAGAGGCAGCGGGGAAGCTTTCTTT. The rearrangement links TRBV28 to TRBJ1-1; D unclear. Looked up from germline, CDR1 is MDHEN and CDR2 is SYDVKM. The germline V and J ends were trimmed by 4 bases and 8 bases, with 20 bases remaining between them. This CDR3 is 15 amino acids long.

This clonotype was counted at least ten times. This rearrangement joins TRBV12-3 or TRBV12-4 to TRBJ2-2; D is uncertain. With 8 bases removed from V and 6 bases from J, the gap between germline ends came to 10 bases. The CDR3 loop spans 12 amino acids. DNA for the CDR3: TGTGCCAGCTTCCTCTGGGCCGGGGAGCTGTTTTTT. It specifies CASFLWAGELFF.

This clonotype was observed at least ten times. The V and J genes are TRBV18 and TRBJ2-6, with 8 bases identical to TRBD1. Germline V gives CDR1 KGHSH, CDR2 LQKENI. V was clipped by 4 bases and J by 0 bases; unmatched bases: 2. This CDR3 has 16 amino acids. The CDR3 region has the DNA TGTGCCAGCTCACAACAGGGGGTCTCTGGGGCCAACGTCCTGACTTTC. Its protein is CASSQQGVSGANVLTF.

The rearrangement links TRBV5-6 to TRBJ1-1, with no clear D. Germline V lookup: CDR1 SGHDT, CDR2 YYEEEE. V lost 2 bases, J lost 4 bases, and 12 bases lay in between. CDR3 length: 14 residues. The CDR3 loop reads CASSLRLKSTEAFF. The CDR3 nucleotides are TGTGCCAGCAGCTTACGGTTGAAGTCCACTGAAGCTTTCTTT.

This clonotype was seen repeatedly, ten times or more. This chain links TRBV7-2 with TRBJ1-2; D uncertain. Germline V CDR1 and CDR2: SGHTA, FQGNSA. The CDR3 totals 13 residues. The germline V and J ends were trimmed by 1 base and 3 bases, with 6 bases remaining between them. In nucleotides, the CDR3 is TGTGCCAGCAGCTTAGACAGCTACTATGGCTACACCTTC. This gives the protein CASSLDSYYGYTF.

This clonotype has a count of ten or more. This chain links TRBV5-1 with TRBJ2-7; a weak D match, TRBD1 (6 bases). The CDR3 has 15 amino acids. V lost 4 bases and J 6 bases, leaving 20 bases between the germline ends. Per the germline V gene, CDR1 is SGHRS and CDR2 is YFSETQ. CDR3 in DNA: TGCGCCAGCAGCACGGACAGAACTTCGAGTACCGAGCAGTACTTC. It encodes CASSTDRTSSTEQYF.

In this sample, this clonotype turned up many times. This chain joins TRBV12-3 or TRBV12-4 and TRBJ2-3; TRBD1 matches at 9 bases. V lost 2 bases and J lost 4; bases outside the gene matches: 7. The length of the CDR3 is 16 residues. CDR3 residues: CASSLYRGRFADTQYF. The CDR3 DNA follows: TGTGCCAGCAGTTTATACAGGGGGCGGTTTGCAGATACGCAGTATTTT.

The sample holds many counts of this clonotype. The V and J genes are TRBV18 and TRBJ2-7; unclear D gene. V lost 0 bases and J 1 base, leaving 10 bases between the germline ends. This CDR3 is built from 15 residues. Germline V gene sequence: CDR1 KGHSH, CDR2 LQKENI. The chain's CDR3 is CASSPPSPRSYEQYF. The DNA of the CDR3 is TGTGCCAGCTCACCACCGAGCCCCAGGTCCTACGAGCAGTACTTC.

This clonotype showed up many times. The rearrangement links TRBV6-6 to TRBJ1-1; possible D gene TRBD1, 5 bases. The germline V and J ends were trimmed by 0 bases and 4 bases, with 12 bases remaining between them. Germline V gene data show CDR1 as MNHNY and CDR2 as SVGAGI (reference sequence). The CDR3 length is 15 residues. The DNA for the CDR3 is TGTGCCAGCAGTTACTCGATCAGGGAGGGCACTGAAGCTTTCTTT. Amino acid sequence: CASSYSIREGTEAFF.

V and J are TRBV20-1 and TRBJ1-1; D perhaps matches TRBD1 (5 bases). V dropped 6 bases and J dropped 2 bases, with 13 bases sitting between them. This CDR3 comprises 13 residues. Germline lookup yields CDR1 DFQATT and CDR2 SNEGSKA (reference sequence). The CDR3: CSAGGVGNTEAFF. As DNA, the CDR3 is TGCAGTGCCGGGGGGGTAGGAAACACTGAAGCTTTCTTT.

This clonotype was recorded many times. The V gene is TRBV23-1, the J gene TRBJ1-1, with TRBD1 matching over 10 bases. TRBV23-1 has ORF status, its function being uncertain. Unmatched junction bases numbered 3, after V lost 8 bases and J lost 3 bases. The CDR3 spans 13 residues. Here the CDR3 DNA reads TGCGCCAGCCTGGACAGGGGGTACACTGAAGCTTTCTTT. It is translated as CASLDRGYTEAFF.

This clonotype was counted at least ten times. The V and J genes are TRBV6-5 and TRBJ2-2; D may be TRBD2 (5 bases). This CDR3 contains 15 residues. V was shortened by 5 bases and J by 2 bases, with 12 bases between the two germline ends. Germline loops: CDR1 MNHEY, CDR2 SVGAGI. The CDR3 reads CASSGLNVNTGELFF. CDR3 nucleotides: TGTGCCAGCAGTGGACTGAACGTTAACACCGGGGAGCTGTTTTTT.

Sample share makes this clonotype medium-sized (0.01 to 0.1%). Compared with germline, one end of the junction differs, possibly owing to a read error. The chain recombines TRBV12-3 or TRBV12-4 with TRBJ2-7; a possible D gene is TRBD1 (6 bases). This CDR3 has 13 amino acids. The CDR3 reads CASSLLGAYEQYF. The CDR3 DNA sequence: TGTGCAAGCAGCTTACTGGGGGCTTATGAACAGTACTTC.

In its sample, this clonotype ranks as medium-sized (0.01 to 0.1%). The chain uses TRBV2 and TRBJ2-1, with a weak D call TRBD2 (6 bases). CDR1 and CDR2 (germline): SNHLY, FYNNEI. The CDR3 is 15 amino acids. Trimming took 5 bases from V and 9 from J, leaving 20 bases between them. DNA for the CDR3: TGTGCCAGCAGTCCCGGGACTGGCACTATTGCTGAGCAGTTCTTC. Translated, it gives CASSPGTGTIAEQFF. Full variable domain (missing parts from reference TRBV2 and TRBJ2-1): EPEVTQTPSHQVTQMGQEVILRCVPISNHLYFYWYRQILGQKVEFLVSFYNNEISEKSEIFDDQFSVERPDGSNFTLKIRSTKLEDSAMYFCASSPGTGTIAEQFFGPGTRLTVL.

Within the sample, this clonotype is medium-sized. Germline is not matched at one junction end, which may reflect a read error. The V and J genes are TRBV10-2 and TRBJ2-5; a weak D match, TRBD2 (6 bases). CDR1 is WSHSY, CDR2 SAAADI, per germline. The CDR3 consists of 14 residues. The CDR3 reads CASSDAGRQDTQYF. The CDR3 DNA reads as TGTGCCAGCAGTGATGCGGGGCGCCAAGACACCCAGTACTTT.